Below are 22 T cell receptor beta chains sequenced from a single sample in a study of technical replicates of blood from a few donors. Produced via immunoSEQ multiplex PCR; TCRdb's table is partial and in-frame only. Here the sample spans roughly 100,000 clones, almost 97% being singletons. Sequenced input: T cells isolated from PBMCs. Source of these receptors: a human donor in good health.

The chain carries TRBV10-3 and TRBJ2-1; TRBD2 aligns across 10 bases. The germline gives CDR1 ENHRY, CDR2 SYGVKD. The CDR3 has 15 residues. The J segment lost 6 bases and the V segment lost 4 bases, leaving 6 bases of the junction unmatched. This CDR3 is CAISVSGRASNEQFF. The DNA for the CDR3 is TGTGCCATCAGTGTGAGCGGGAGGGCCTCCAATGAGCAGTTCTTC.

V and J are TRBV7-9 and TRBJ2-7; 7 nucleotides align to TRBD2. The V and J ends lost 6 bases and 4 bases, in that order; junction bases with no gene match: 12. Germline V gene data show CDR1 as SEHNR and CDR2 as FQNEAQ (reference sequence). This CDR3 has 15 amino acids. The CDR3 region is CASRRSGTTIYEQYF. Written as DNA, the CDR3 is TGTGCCAGCAGACGAAGCGGGACGACGATTTACGAGCAGTACTTC.

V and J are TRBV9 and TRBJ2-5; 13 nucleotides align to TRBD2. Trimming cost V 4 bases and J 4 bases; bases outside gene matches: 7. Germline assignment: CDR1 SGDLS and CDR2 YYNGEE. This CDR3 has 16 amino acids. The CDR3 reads CASSPSLAGGPETQYF. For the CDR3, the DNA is TGTGCCAGCAGCCCCTCACTAGCGGGAGGGCCAGAGACCCAGTACTTC.

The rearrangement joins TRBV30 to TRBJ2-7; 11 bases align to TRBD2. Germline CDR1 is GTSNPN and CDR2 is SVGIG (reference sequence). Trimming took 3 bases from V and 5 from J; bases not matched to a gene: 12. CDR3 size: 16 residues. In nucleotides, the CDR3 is TGTGCCTGGAGCCAGACCATTACTAGCGGGAGTAACGAGCAGTACTTC. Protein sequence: CAWSQTITSGSNEQYF.

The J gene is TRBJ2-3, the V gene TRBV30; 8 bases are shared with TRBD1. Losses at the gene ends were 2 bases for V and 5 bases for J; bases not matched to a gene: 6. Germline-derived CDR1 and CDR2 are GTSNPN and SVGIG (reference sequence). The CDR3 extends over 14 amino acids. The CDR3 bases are TGTGCCTGGAGTCCAGGGGGCTTTGGAGATACGCAGTATTTT. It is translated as CAWSPGGFGDTQYF.

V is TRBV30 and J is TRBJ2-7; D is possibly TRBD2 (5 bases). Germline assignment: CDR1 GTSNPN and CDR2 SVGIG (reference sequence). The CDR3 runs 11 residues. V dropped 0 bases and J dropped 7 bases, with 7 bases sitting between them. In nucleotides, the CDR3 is TGTGCCTGGAGTGTACCGGGAGAGCAGTACTTC. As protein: CAWSVPGEQYF.

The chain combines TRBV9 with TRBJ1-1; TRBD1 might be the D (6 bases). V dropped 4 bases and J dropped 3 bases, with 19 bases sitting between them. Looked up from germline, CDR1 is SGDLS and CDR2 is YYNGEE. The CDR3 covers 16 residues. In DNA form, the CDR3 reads TGTGCCAGCAGCCCACCGCGAAGGGGGTGGGACACTGAAGCTTTCTTT. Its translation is CASSPPRRGWDTEAFF.

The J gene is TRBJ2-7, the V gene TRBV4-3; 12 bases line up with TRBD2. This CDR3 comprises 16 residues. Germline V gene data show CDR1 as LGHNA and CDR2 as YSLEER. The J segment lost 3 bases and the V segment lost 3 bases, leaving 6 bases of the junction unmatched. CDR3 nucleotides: TGCGCCAGCAGCCACACAGAGGGACTAGCGGGCTACGAGCAGTACTTC. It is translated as CASSHTEGLAGYEQYF.

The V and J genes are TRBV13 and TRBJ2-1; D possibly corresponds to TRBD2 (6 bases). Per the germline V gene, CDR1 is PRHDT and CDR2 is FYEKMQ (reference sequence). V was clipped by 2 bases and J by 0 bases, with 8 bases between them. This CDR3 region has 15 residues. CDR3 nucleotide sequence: TGTGCCAGCAGCTTAAGCGGGTACTCCTACAATGAGCAGTTCTTC. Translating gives CASSLSGYSYNEQFF.

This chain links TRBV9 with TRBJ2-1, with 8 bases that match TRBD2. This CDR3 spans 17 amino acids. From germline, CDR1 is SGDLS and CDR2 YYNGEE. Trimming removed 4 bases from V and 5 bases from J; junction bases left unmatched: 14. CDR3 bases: TGTGCCAGCAGCCGGGTCGGGGCTAGCGGGCTTCACAATGAGCAGTTCTTC. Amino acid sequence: CASSRVGASGLHNEQFF. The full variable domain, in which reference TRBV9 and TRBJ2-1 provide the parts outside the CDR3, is DSGVTQTPKHLITATGQRVTLRCSPRSGDLSVYWYQQSLDQGLQFLIQYYNGEERAKGNILERFSAQQFPDLHSELNLSSLELGDSALYFCASSRVGASGLHNEQFFGPGTRLTVL.

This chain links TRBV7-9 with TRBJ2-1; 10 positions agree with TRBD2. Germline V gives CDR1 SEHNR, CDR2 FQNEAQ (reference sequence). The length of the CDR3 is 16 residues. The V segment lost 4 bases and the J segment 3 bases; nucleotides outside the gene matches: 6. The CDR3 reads CASSSQLAGIYNEQFF. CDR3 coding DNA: TGTGCCAGCAGCTCACAACTAGCGGGAATCTACAATGAGCAGTTCTTC.

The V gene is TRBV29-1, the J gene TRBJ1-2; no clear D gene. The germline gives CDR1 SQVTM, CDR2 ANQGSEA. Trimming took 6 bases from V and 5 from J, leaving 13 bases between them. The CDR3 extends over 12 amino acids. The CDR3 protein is CSVESRLYGYTF. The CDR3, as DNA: TGCAGCGTCGAGAGCAGGCTTTATGGCTACACCTTC.

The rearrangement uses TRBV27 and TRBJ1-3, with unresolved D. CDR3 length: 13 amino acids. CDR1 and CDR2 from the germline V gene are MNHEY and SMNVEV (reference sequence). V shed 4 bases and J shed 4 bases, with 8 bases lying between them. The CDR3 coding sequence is TGTGCCAGCAGTTATAATCGGGGAAACACCATATATTTT. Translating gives CASSYNRGNTIYF.

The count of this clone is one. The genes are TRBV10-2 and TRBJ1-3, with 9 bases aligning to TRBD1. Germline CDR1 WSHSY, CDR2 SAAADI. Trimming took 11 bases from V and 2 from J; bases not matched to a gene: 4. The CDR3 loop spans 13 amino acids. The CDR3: CAVQGAAGNTIYF. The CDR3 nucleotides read TGCGCCGTACAGGGGGCCGCTGGAAACACCATATATTTT.

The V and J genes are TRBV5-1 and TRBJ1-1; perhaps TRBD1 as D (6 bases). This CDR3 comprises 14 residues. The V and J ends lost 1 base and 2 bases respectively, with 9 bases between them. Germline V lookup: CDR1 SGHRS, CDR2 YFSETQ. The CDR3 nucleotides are TGCGCCAGCAGCTTGCAGGGGAAAAACACTGAAGCTTTCTTT. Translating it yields CASSLQGKNTEAFF.

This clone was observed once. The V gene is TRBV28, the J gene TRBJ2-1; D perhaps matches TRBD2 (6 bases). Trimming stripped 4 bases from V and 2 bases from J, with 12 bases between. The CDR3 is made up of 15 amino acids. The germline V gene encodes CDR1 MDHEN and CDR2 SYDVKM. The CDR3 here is CASSSIAETYNEQFF. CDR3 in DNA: TGTGCCAGCAGTTCCATAGCGGAGACCTACAATGAGCAGTTCTTC. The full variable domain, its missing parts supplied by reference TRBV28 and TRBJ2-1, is DVKVTQSSRYLVKRTGEKVFLECVQDMDHENMFWYRQDPGLGLRLIYFSYDVKMKEKGDIPEGYSVSREKKERFSLILESASTNQTSMYLCASSSIAETYNEQFFGPGTRLTVL.

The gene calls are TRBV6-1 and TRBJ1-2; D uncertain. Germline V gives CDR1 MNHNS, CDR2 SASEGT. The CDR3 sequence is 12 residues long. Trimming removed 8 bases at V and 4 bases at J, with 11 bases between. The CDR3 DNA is TGTGCCAGCCTCAGCGAACCCTATGGCTACACCTTC. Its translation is CASLSEPYGYTF.

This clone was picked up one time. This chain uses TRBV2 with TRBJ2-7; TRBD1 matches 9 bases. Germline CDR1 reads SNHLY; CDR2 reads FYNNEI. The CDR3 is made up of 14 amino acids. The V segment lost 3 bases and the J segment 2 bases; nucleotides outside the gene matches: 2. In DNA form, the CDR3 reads TGTGCCAGCAGTGAGGGACAGGGAACCTACGAGCAGTACTTC. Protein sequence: CASSEGQGTYEQYF.

DNA for the CDR3: TGTGCCAGCAGTTTAACGGGAAACTATGGCTACACCTTC. As protein: CASSLTGNYGYTF. The rearrangement joins TRBV27 to TRBJ1-2; D remains unclear. Germline V gene lookup returns CDR1 MNHEY and CDR2 SMNVEV (reference sequence). This CDR3 region has 13 residues. Trimming left V 2 bases short and J 2 bases short, with 6 bases between.

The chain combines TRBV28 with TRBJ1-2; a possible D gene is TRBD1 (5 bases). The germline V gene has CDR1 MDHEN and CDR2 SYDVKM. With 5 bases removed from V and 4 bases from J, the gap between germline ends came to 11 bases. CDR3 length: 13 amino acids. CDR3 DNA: TGTGCCAGCAGTGTGACAGCTGCCTATGGCTACACCTTC. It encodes CASSVTAAYGYTF.

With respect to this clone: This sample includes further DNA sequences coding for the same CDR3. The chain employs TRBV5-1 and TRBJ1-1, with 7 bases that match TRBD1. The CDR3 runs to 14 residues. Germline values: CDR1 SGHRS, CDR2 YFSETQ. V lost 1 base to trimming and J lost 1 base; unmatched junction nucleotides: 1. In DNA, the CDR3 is TGCGCCAGCAGCTTGCGACAGGGGAACACTGAAGCTTTCTTT. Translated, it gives CASSLRQGNTEAFF.

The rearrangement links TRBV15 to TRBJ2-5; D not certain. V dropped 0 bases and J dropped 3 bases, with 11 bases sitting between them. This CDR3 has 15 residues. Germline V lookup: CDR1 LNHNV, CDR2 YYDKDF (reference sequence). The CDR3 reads CATSRDMAREETQYF. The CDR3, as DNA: TGTGCCACCAGCAGAGATATGGCACGGGAAGAGACCCAGTACTTC.